These T cell receptor beta chains were read from a single sample in a study of graft-versus-host responses after intestinal transplantation. Generated by immunoSEQ multiplex PCR, the TCRdb table keeps only in-frame clones and is missing some. The data hold 75,000 to 100,000 clones, with more than 70% observed a single time. Specimen: PBMCs, collected 255 days after intestinal transplant. The source is a human patient who received an intestinal transplant, so some T cells may come from the graft donor. Both conserved end residues are part of each CDR3. D genes are given only for firm matches. Clone size is shown for a subset of rows, as once, few, many or a class of expanded clone.

size: once; J: TRBJ2-7; D: -; V: TRBV6-5; DNA: TGTGCCAGCAGTTACTCGAGGGACACCTCCTACGAGCAGTACTTC; CDR3: CASSYSRDTSYEQYF
size: -; J: TRBJ2-3; D: -; V: TRBV6-4; DNA: TGTGCCAGCAGTGTCCGGGTCGGAACAGATACGCAGTATTTT; CDR3: CASSVRVGTDTQYF
size: -; J: TRBJ2-5; D: -; V: TRBV4-1; DNA: TGCGCCAGCAGCCGAGCATCCTGGGGAAGGACAGACCAAGAGACCCAGTACTTC; CDR3: CASSRASWGRTDQETQYF
size: -; J: TRBJ1-2; D: TRBD1; V: TRBV30; DNA: TGTGCCCGGCAGGGGGCCGTTGACTATGGCTACACCTTC; CDR3: CARQGAVDYGYTF
size: -; J: TRBJ1-5; D: TRBD1; V: TRBV6-1; DNA: TGTGCCAGCAGGGGGACAGGGGAAGGCCAGCCCCAGCATTTT; CDR3: CASRGTGEGQPQHF
size: -; J: TRBJ1-3; D: -; V: TRBV6-5; DNA: TGTGCCAGCAGTTACGCGACCTCTGGAAACACCATATATTTT; CDR3: CASSYATSGNTIYF
size: once; J: TRBJ1-1; D: TRBD1; V: TRBV11-2; DNA: TGTGCCAGCAGCTTAAGACAGGGGGCCCCTGAAGCTTTCTTT; CDR3: CASSLRQGAPEAFF
size: -; J: TRBJ2-7; D: TRBD1; V: TRBV11-3; DNA: TGTGCCAGCAGCTTAGAAGGGGACAGCTACGAGCAGTACTTC; CDR3: CASSLEGDSYEQYF
size: -; J: TRBJ2-5; D: TRBD2; V: TRBV7-9; DNA: TGTGCCAGCAGCTTACGAGGGGGACTAGCGGGAGTAGAGACCCAGTACTTC; CDR3: CASSLRGGLAGVETQYF
size: once; J: TRBJ2-5; D: TRBD2; V: TRBV4-1; DNA: TGCGCCAGCAGCCAAGATCAGTCCAGCGGGGGGGCGGGAGAGACCCAGTACTTC; CDR3: CASSQDQSSGGAGETQYF
size: -; J: TRBJ1-1; D: TRBD1; V: TRBV5-6; DNA: TGTGCCAGCAGCTTCAGCGACAGGGGCACTGAAGCTTTCTTT; CDR3: CASSFSDRGTEAFF
size: -; J: TRBJ2-1; D: -; V: TRBV29-1; DNA: TGCAGCGTTGAGACTGGTAGCTCCTACAATGAGCAGTTCTTC; CDR3: CSVETGSSYNEQFF
size: -; J: TRBJ2-7; D: TRBD1; V: TRBV7-3; DNA: TGTGCCAGCAGCGCCCGAACCGGGACAGGGGGCCAGGGATACGAGCAGTACTTC; CDR3: CASSARTGTGGQGYEQYF
size: -; J: TRBJ1-3; D: TRBD1; V: TRBV18; DNA: TGTGCCAGCTCACCACCGGGACAGGGGATTGCTGGAAACACCATATATTTT; CDR3: CASSPPGQGIAGNTIYF
size: few; J: TRBJ1-2; D: -; V: TRBV6-1; DNA: TGTGCCAGCAGTGCCTATGGCTACACCTTC; CDR3: CASSAYGYTF
size: -; J: TRBJ1-6; D: TRBD1; V: TRBV28; DNA: TGTGCCAGCAGTTTTGGGACAGGGAGAGCAAATTCACCCCTCCACTTT; CDR3: CASSFGTGRANSPLHF
size: few; J: TRBJ1-1; D: -; V: TRBV5-1; DNA: TGCGCCAGCAGCTTGGGGCCGGGGGGGAACACTGAAGCTTTCTTT; CDR3: CASSLGPGGNTEAFF
size: once; J: TRBJ2-2; D: -; V: TRBV7-6; DNA: TGTGCCAGCAGCTTTGGGACCGGGGAGCTGTTTTTT; CDR3: CASSFGTGELFF
size: -; J: TRBJ1-2; D: -; V: TRBV6-1; DNA: TGTGCCAGCAGTCGGTCGGGCAGGGATGGCTACACCTTC; CDR3: CASSRSGRDGYTF
size: -; J: TRBJ2-7; D: -; V: TRBV9; DNA: TGTGCCAGCAGCGTTCGGACGGCTACTCCCTACGAGCAGTACTTC; CDR3: CASSVRTATPYEQYF
size: -; J: TRBJ1-3; D: -; V: TRBV5-1; DNA: TGCGCCAGCAGCCTAAACCCCGACTCTGGAAACACCATATATTTT; CDR3: CASSLNPDSGNTIYF
size: -; J: TRBJ2-7; D: TRBD2; V: TRBV18; DNA: TGTGCCAGCTCACTAGATATGGGGACTAGCGGAGGGTACGAGCAGTACTTC; CDR3: CASSLDMGTSGGYEQYF
size: -; J: TRBJ1-5; D: TRBD1; V: TRBV7-9; DNA: TGTGCCAGCAGCTTAGTTCAGGGACAGGGCAATCAGCCCCAGCATTTT; CDR3: CASSLVQGQGNQPQHF
size: -; J: TRBJ2-7; D: -; V: TRBV10-2; DNA: TGCGCCAGCAGTGAGTCTGGGTACGAGCAGTACTTC; CDR3: CASSESGYEQYF
size: -; J: TRBJ1-6; D: TRBD1; V: TRBV27; DNA: TGTGCCAGCAGTTCGAGGACAGGGACGGCTGCCTATAATTCACCCCTCCACTTT; CDR3: CASSSRTGTAAYNSPLHF
size: -; J: TRBJ2-2; D: -; V: TRBV6-1; DNA: TGTGCCAGCAGTGAAATGTGGGGGGCGAACACCGGGGAGCTGTTTTTT; CDR3: CASSEMWGANTGELFF
size: -; J: TRBJ2-7; D: -; V: TRBV7-9; DNA: TGTGCCAGCAGCTTTGGGGGGCAGGGTTCCACCGAGCAGTACTTC; CDR3: CASSFGGQGSTEQYF
size: -; J: TRBJ1-4; D: -; V: TRBV6-1; DNA: TGTGCCAGCAGTGAAGCCGCAGGGATGGTAGAAAAACTGTTTTTT; CDR3: CASSEAAGMVEKLFF
size: -; J: TRBJ1-6; D: -; V: TRBV9; DNA: TGTGCCAGCAGCGTAACCAGGGAATCCTATAATTCACCCCTCCACTTT; CDR3: CASSVTRESYNSPLHF
size: once; J: TRBJ1-5; D: TRBD1; V: TRBV7-9; DNA: TGTGCCAGCAGCTTAGAGGGACAGGGTGGTAATCAGCCCCAGCATTTT; CDR3: CASSLEGQGGNQPQHF
size: -; J: TRBJ2-1; D: -; V: TRBV4-1; DNA: TGCGCCAGCAGCCAAGACCCCCGGACGCACAATGAGCAGTTCTTC; CDR3: CASSQDPRTHNEQFF
size: -; J: TRBJ2-3; D: -; V: TRBV7-9; DNA: TGTGCCAGCAGCTATAGACGGCCCGGCACAGATACGCAGTATTTT; CDR3: CASSYRRPGTDTQYF
size: -; J: TRBJ1-2; D: -; V: TRBV5-6; DNA: TGTGCCAGCAGCCTGATGGGGACATTAAATGGCTACACCTTC; CDR3: CASSLMGTLNGYTF
size: -; J: TRBJ2-1; D: -; V: TRBV27; DNA: TGTGCCAGCAAGAGGGTCAAGGCATCCTACAATGAGCAGTTCTTC; CDR3: CASKRVKASYNEQFF
size: -; J: TRBJ1-2; D: -; V: TRBV11-2; DNA: TGTGCCAGCAGCTTAGGGGACATACGCAACTATGGCTACACCTTC; CDR3: CASSLGDIRNYGYTF